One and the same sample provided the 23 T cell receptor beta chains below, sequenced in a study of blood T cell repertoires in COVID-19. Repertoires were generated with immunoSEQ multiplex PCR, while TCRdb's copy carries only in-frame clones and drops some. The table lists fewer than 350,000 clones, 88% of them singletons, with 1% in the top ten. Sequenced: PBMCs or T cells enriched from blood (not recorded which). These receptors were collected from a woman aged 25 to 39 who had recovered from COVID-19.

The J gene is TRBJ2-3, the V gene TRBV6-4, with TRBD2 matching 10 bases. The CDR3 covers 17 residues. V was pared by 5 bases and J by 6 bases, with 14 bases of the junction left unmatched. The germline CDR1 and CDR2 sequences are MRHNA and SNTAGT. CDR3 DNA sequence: TGTGCCAGCAGTCCCCATTCTAGCGGGGGTATATCGGATACGCAGTATTTT. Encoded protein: CASSPHSSGGISDTQYF.

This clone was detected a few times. The CDR3 loop reads CSVESQSVRGRGYTF. The CDR3 DNA sequence: TGCAGCGTTGAGTCTCAGTCCGTCAGGGGGCGTGGCTACACCTTC. The gene calls are TRBV29-1 and TRBJ1-2, with 8 nucleotides matching TRBD1. The CDR3 runs 15 residues. Trimming cost V 3 bases and J 7 bases; bases outside gene matches: 13. Germline-derived CDR1 and CDR2 are SQVTM and ANQGSEA.

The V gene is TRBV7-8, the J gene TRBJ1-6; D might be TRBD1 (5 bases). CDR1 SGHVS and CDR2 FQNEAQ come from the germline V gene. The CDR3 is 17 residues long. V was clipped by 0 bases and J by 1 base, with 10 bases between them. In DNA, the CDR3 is TGTGCCAGCAGCTTAGCGCAGGGAGGGTCCTATAATTCACCCCTCCACTTT. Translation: CASSLAQGGSYNSPLHF.

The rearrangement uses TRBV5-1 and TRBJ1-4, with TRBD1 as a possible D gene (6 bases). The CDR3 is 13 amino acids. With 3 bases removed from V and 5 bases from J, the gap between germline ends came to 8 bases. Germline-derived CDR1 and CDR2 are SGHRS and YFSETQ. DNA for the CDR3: TGCGCCAGCAGCTCACAGGGCAATGAAAAACTGTTTTTT. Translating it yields CASSSQGNEKLFF.

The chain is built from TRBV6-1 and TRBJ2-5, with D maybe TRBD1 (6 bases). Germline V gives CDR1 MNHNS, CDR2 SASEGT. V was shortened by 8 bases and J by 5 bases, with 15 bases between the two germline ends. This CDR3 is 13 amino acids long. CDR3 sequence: CASGKTGRETQYF. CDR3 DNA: TGTGCCAGCGGTAAAACAGGGCGGGAGACCCAGTACTTC.

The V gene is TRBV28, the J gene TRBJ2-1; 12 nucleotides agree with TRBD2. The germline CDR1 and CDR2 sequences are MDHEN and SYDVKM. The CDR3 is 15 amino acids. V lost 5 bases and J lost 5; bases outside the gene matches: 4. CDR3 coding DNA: TGTGCCAGCAGTGCTAGCGGGAGGGCCAACAATGAGCAGTTCTTC. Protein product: CASSASGRANNEQFF.

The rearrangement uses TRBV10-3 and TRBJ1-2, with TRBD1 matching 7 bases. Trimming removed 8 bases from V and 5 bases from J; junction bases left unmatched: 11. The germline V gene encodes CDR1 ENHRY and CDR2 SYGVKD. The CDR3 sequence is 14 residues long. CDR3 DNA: TGTGCCATCCGGATGATGACAGGGCCTTATGGCTACACCTTC. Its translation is CAIRMMTGPYGYTF.

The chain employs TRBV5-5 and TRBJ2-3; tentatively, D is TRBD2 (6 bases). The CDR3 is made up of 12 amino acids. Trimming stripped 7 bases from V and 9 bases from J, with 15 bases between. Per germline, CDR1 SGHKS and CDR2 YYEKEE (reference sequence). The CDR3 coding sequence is TGTGCCAGCTTCGTTGCCCGGGAGACGCAGTATTTT. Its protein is CASFVARETQYF.

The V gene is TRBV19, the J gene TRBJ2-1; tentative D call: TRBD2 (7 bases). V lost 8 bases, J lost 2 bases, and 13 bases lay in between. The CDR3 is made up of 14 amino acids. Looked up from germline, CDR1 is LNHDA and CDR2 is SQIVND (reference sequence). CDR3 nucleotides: TGTGCCAGTCGGAGGGGGGGGACCTACAATGAGCAGTTCTTC. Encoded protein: CASRRGGTYNEQFF.

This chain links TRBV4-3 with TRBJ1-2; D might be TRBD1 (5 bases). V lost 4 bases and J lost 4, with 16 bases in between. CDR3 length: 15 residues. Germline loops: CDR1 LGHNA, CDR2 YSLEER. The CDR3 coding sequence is TGCGCCAGCAGCCGACGACGGGGGGGTAGCTATGGCTACACCTTC. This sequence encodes CASSRRRGGSYGYTF.

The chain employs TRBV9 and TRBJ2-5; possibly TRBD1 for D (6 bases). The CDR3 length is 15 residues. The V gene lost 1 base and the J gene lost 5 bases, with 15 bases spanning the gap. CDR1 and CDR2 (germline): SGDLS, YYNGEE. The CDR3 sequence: CASSVRGRPSETQYF. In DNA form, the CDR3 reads TGTGCCAGCAGCGTAAGGGGGAGACCTTCTGAGACCCAGTACTTC.

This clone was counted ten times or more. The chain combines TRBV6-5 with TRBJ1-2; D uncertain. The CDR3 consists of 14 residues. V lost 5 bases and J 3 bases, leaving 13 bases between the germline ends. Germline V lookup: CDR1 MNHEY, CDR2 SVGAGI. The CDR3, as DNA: TGTGCCAGCAGTACCCGCGGGTTGGACTATGGCTACACCTTC. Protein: CASSTRGLDYGYTF.

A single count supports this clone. Here the CDR3 DNA reads TGCGCCAGCAGCTTGTTATCTAGCGGGATAGACAATGAGCAGTTCTTC. Translated, it gives CASSLLSSGIDNEQFF. The chain uses TRBV5-1 and TRBJ2-1; 9 nucleotides line up with TRBD2. The CDR3 spans 16 residues. The V and J ends lost 1 base and 5 bases, in that order; junction bases with no gene match: 7. In germline, CDR1 is SGHRS, CDR2 YFSETQ. The whole variable domain, remainder taken from reference TRBV5-1 and TRBJ2-1, is KAGVTQTPRYLIKTRGQQVTLSCSPISGHRSVSWYQQTPGQGLQFLFEYFSETQRNKGNFPGRFSGRQFSNSRSEMNVSTLELGDSALYLCASSLLSSGIDNEQFFGPGTRLTVL.

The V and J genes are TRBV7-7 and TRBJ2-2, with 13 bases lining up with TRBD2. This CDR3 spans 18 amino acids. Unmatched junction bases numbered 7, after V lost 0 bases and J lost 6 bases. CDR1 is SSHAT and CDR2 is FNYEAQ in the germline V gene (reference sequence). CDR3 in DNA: TGTGCCAGCAGCTTAGCGCGGACTAGCGGGAGTTCGGCCGGGGAGCTGTTTTTT. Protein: CASSLARTSGSSAGELFF.

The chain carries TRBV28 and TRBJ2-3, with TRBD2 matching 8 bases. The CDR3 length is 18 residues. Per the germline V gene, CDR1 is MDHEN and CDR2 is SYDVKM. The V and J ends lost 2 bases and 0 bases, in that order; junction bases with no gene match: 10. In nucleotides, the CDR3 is TGTGCCAGCAGTTTAAGGGCAGGAGCGGGGGTAAGCACAGATACGCAGTATTTT. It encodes CASSLRAGAGVSTDTQYF.

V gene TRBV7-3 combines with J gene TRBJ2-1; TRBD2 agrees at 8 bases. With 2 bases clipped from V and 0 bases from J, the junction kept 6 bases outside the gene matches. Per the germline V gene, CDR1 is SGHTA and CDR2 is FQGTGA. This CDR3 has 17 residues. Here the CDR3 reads CASSLVGRGGSYNEQFF. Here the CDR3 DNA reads TGTGCCAGCAGCTTAGTCGGCCGGGGGGGCTCCTACAATGAGCAGTTCTTC. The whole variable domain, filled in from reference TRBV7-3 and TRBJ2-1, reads GAGVSQTPSNKVTEKGKYVELRCDPISGHTALYWYRQSLGQGPEFLIYFQGTGAADDSGLPNDRFFAVRPEGSVSTLKIQRTERGDSAVYLCASSLVGRGGSYNEQFFGPGTRLTVL.

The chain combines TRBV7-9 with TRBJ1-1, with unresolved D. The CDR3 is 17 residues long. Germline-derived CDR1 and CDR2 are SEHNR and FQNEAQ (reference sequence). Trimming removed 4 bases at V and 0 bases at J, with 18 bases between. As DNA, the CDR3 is TGTGCCAGCAGCTACCCCTCGGGGAGTCTCATGAACACTGAAGCTTTCTTT. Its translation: CASSYPSGSLMNTEAFF.

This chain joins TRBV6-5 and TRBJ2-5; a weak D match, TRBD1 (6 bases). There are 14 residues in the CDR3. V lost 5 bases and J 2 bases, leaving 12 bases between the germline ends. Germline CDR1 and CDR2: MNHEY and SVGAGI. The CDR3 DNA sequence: TGTGCCAGCAGTACAGGGTTAAGGCAAGAGACCCAGTACTTC. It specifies CASSTGLRQETQYF.

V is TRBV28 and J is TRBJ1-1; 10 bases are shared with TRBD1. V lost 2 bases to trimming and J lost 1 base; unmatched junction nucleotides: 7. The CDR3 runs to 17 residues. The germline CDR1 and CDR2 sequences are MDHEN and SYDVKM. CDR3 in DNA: TGTGCCAGCAGTTTAGAAGGACAGGGGGTGACGAACACTGAAGCTTTCTTT. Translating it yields CASSLEGQGVTNTEAFF.

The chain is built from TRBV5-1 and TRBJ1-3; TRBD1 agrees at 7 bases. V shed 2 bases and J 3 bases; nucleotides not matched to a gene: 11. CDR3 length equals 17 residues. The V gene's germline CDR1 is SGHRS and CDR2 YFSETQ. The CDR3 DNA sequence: TGCGCCAGCAGCTTAACCAATTACAGGGGATATGGAAACACCATATATTTT. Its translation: CASSLTNYRGYGNTIYF.

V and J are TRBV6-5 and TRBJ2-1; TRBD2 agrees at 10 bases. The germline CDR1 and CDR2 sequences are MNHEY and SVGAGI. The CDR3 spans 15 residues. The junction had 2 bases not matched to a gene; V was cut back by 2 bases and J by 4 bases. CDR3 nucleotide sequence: TGTGCCAGCAGTTACCGGACTAGCGGATACAATGAGCAGTTCTTC. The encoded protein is CASSYRTSGYNEQFF.

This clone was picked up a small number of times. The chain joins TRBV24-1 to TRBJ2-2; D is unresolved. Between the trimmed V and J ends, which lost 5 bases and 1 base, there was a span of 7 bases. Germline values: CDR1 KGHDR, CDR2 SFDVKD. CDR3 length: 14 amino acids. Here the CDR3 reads CATSGFGNTGELFF. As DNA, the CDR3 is TGTGCCACCAGTGGATTCGGGAACACCGGGGAGCTGTTTTTT.

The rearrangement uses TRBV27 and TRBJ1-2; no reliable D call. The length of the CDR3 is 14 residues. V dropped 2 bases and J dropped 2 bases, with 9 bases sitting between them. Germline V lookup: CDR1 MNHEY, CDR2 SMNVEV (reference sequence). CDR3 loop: CASSLGTGNYGYTF. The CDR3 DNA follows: TGTGCCAGCAGTTTAGGCACCGGGAACTATGGCTACACCTTC.